Listed below are T cell receptor beta chains from one sample, sequenced in a study of blood T cell repertoires in COVID-19. The repertoire was sequenced with immunoSEQ multiplex PCR; TCRdb's copy has only in-frame clones and lacks some. Of about 130,000 clones in the sample, about 75% were seen once. Sequencing was performed on peripheral blood. The receptor set was obtained from a man at least 80 years old with acute or convalescent COVID-19. Both conserved end residues are part of each CDR3. D genes are given only for firm matches. A clone size is listed for some rows: how often the clone was seen (once, few, many), or a class if it is expanded.

>TRBV5-4|TRBJ2-3|TRBD1|-
CASSGSGGQGSDTQYF
TGTGCCAGCAGCGGATCCGGAGGACAGGGTTCAGATACGCAGTATTTT
>TRBV5-6|TRBJ1-6|TRBD1|-
CASSWGTGGVSPLHF
TGTGCCAGCAGCTGGGGGACAGGGGGAGTCTCACCCCTCCACTTT
>TRBV4-1|TRBJ2-3|-|-
CASSQVWTDTDTQYF
TGCGCCAGCAGCCAAGTGTGGACAGACACAGATACGCAGTATTTT
>TRBV6-2/TRBV6-3|TRBJ2-7|-|-
CASSYTGYEQYF
TGTGCCAGCAGTTATACGGGATACGAGCAGTACTTC
>TRBV4-2|TRBJ2-2|TRBD2|-
CASRVRVAGDTGELFF
TGTGCCAGCAGGGTAAGGGTAGCGGGGGACACCGGGGAGCTGTTTTTT
>TRBV28|TRBJ2-5|TRBD1|-
CASSSGGRQETQYF
TGTGCCAGCAGTTCAGGGGGCCGGCAAGAGACCCAGTACTTC
>TRBV16|TRBJ2-1|-|-
CASSLLGTTNEQFF
TGTGCCAGCAGCCTCTTAGGGACAACAAATGAGCAGTTCTTC
>TRBV5-1|TRBJ2-2|TRBD1|-
CASRLDRAETGELFF
TGCGCCAGCAGGTTAGACAGGGCGGAGACCGGGGAGCTGTTTTTT
>TRBV7-8|TRBJ2-5|TRBD2|few
CASSLGAGGLIETQYF
TGTGCCAGCAGCTTAGGAGCGGGGGGTTTGATAGAGACCCAGTACTTC
>TRBV12-5|TRBJ2-1|TRBD2|few
CASGSGGNEQFF
TGTGCTAGTGGTAGCGGGGGCAATGAGCAGTTCTTC
>TRBV24-1|TRBJ2-5|-|-
CATSDTGTVETQYF
TGTGCCACCAGTGATACCGGGACTGTGGAGACCCAGTACTTC
>TRBV6-2/TRBV6-3|TRBJ2-7|TRBD1|-
CASRPSGTGYEQYF
TGTGCCAGCCGCCCGAGCGGGACAGGGTACGAGCAGTACTTC
>TRBV2|TRBJ2-4|-|once
CASSEAVLAKNIQYF
TGTGCCAGCAGTGAGGCAGTTCTAGCCAAAAACATTCAGTACTTC
>TRBV6-1|TRBJ2-3|-|-
CASSEALVGAADTQYF
TGTGCCAGCAGTGAAGCGCTTGTGGGGGCGGCAGATACGCAGTATTTT
>TRBV6-5|TRBJ1-1|-|few
CASSSTGRTEAFF
TGTGCCAGCAGTTCTACAGGGAGAACTGAAGCTTTCTTT
>TRBV11-2|TRBJ1-1|TRBD1|many
CASSLTGGPHYEAFF
TGTGCCAGCAGCCTGACAGGGGGGCCCCATTATGAAGCTTTCTTT
>TRBV5-6|TRBJ1-1|-|-
CASSLEGRAAFF
TGTGCCAGCAGCTTGGAGGGCAGGGCGGCTTTCTTT
>TRBV28|TRBJ1-1|-|-
CASSSPQGNTEAFF
TGTGCCAGCAGTTCCCCACAGGGGAACACTGAAGCTTTCTTT
>TRBV27|TRBJ1-1|TRBD1|-
CASSLGIGGQGDVGGTEAFF
TGTGCCAGCAGTTTAGGTATCGGGGGACAGGGGGACGTTGGAGGCACTGAAGCTTTCTTT
>TRBV5-6|TRBJ1-2|TRBD1|-
CASSSPSRDRGRANYGYTF
TGTGCCAGCAGCTCCCCGTCCCGGGACAGGGGGCGAGCTAACTATGGCTACACCTTC
>TRBV10-3|TRBJ1-1|-|-
CAISGGLGGEAFF
TGTGCCATCAGTGGAGGGTTAGGAGGTGAAGCTTTCTTT
>TRBV5-4|TRBJ1-4|TRBD1|-
CASSLGRGQEKLFF
TGTGCCAGCAGCTTGGGGCGGGGACAGGAAAAACTGTTTTTT
>TRBV15|TRBJ1-2|-|-
CATSRERAINYGYTF
TGTGCCACCAGCAGAGAACGAGCCATTAACTATGGCTACACCTTC
>TRBV20-1|TRBJ1-2|-|-
CSSDRGGYTF
TGCAGTAGCGACCGCGGCGGCTACACCTTC
>TRBV3-1/TRBV3-2|TRBJ1-3|TRBD1|once
CASRQTGSGNTIYF
TGTGCCAGCAGGCAGACAGGGTCCGGAAACACCATATATTTT
>TRBV5-1|TRBJ1-2|TRBD1|many
CASSAGQGAYGYTF
TGCGCCAGCAGCGCGGGACAGGGGGCCTATGGCTACACCTTC
>TRBV5-1|TRBJ1-6|TRBD1|once
CASSLQGLNSPLHF
TGCGCCAGCAGCTTACAGGGGTTGAATTCACCCCTCCACTTT
>TRBV6-1|TRBJ1-3|-|-
CASSEAGVGYTIYF
TGTGCCAGCAGTGAAGCGGGAGTGGGTTACACCATATATTTT
>TRBV5-4|TRBJ2-3|-|-
CASSFKGLSTDTQYF
TGTGCCAGCAGCTTTAAGGGACTGAGCACAGATACGCAGTATTTT
>TRBV27|TRBJ1-6|TRBD1|-
CASSQGGSGLHF
TGTGCCAGCAGCCAGGGGGGTTCAGGTCTCCACTTT
>TRBV11-1|TRBJ1-6|-|-
CASSRTGGNSPLHF
TGTGCCAGCAGTCGTACAGGCGGTAATTCACCCCTCCACTTT
>TRBV6-2/TRBV6-3|TRBJ2-7|TRBD1|-
CASSIDRDEQYF
TGTGCCAGCAGTATCGACAGGGACGAGCAGTACTTC
>TRBV9|TRBJ1-2|-|-
CASSASPGYGYTF
TGTGCCAGCAGCGCCTCCCCCGGCTATGGCTACACCTTC